These 8 T cell receptor beta chains were sequenced from one sample in a study of identical twins. One entry per CDR3 protein results from TCRdb running MiXCR on the 5' RACE reads. The sample consists of fewer than 900,000 distinct CDR3 sequences, 15% to 20% of them appearing once. This same sample was also part of a study on T cells expressing NK-cell markers.

The sequencing sample was made of PBMCs. Source of these receptors: a woman aged 18-30 years in good health.

In its sample, this clonotype was seen a few times. The gene calls are TRBV29-1 and TRBJ2-4; 8 nucleotides match TRBD1. Germline assignment: CDR1 SQVTM and CDR2 ANQGSEA. The CDR3 sequence is 13 residues long. Germline trimming cut 1 base from V and 7 bases from J; bases unmatched to any gene: 3. DNA of the CDR3: TGCAGCGTTGAAGCTAACAGGGGGAACATTCAGTACTTC. It codes for CSVEANRGNIQYF. Full variable domain (rest looked up from reference TRBV29-1 and TRBJ2-4): SAVISQKPSRDICQRGTSLTIQCQVDSQVTMMFWYRQQPGQSLTLIATANQGSEATYESGFVIDKFPISRPNLTFSTLTVSNMSPEDSSIYLCSVEANRGNIQYFGAGTRLSVL.

This clonotype was observed a handful of times. The rearrangement links TRBV9 to TRBJ2-5, with a tentative D call TRBD1 (5 bases). This CDR3 is built from 14 residues. Trimming cost V 0 bases and J 2 bases, with 8 bases left between them. CDR1 is SGDLS, CDR2 YYNGEE, per germline. The CDR3 loop is CASSVGGLQETQYF. The CDR3, as DNA: TGTGCCAGCAGCGTAGGGGGCCTACAAGAGACCCAGTACTTC.

This clonotype has just a few counts. The chain couples TRBV7-2 to TRBJ2-1; D gene uncertain. The CDR3 loop spans 15 amino acids. Germline assignment: CDR1 SGHTA and CDR2 FQGNSA. The V end was cut by 5 bases, the J end by 0 bases, with 11 bases between. The CDR3 sequence is CASSPSRGSYNEQFF. The DNA of the CDR3 is TGTGCCAGCAGCCCCTCTCGCGGCTCCTACAATGAGCAGTTCTTC.

This clonotype was detected ten times or more. The chain couples TRBV5-1 to TRBJ2-1; no clear D gene. Trimming removed 2 bases from V and 8 bases from J, with 11 bases in between. The CDR3 has 13 residues. Germline V gene sequence: CDR1 SGHRS, CDR2 YFSETQ. DNA for the CDR3: TGCGCCAGCAGCTTTACCCAGGCCGATGAGCAGTTCTTC. This gives the protein CASSFTQADEQFF.

The chain combines TRBV20-1 with TRBJ2-1; the D is unclear. This CDR3 is 15 amino acids long. V lost 1 base and J 0 bases, leaving 10 bases between the germline ends. Germline V gene lookup returns CDR1 DFQATT and CDR2 SNEGSKA (reference sequence). The CDR3 loop reads CSARGDANSYNEQFF. CDR3 bases: TGCAGTGCTAGAGGTGACGCCAACTCCTACAATGAGCAGTTCTTC.

This clonotype was seen only a few times. The chain uses TRBV20-1 and TRBJ2-2; 9 bases agree with TRBD2. The CDR3 is made up of 16 amino acids. J gave up 4 bases and V 3 bases, and 9 bases lay outside the gene matches. The germline V gene has CDR1 DFQATT and CDR2 SNEGSKA (reference sequence). The CDR3 spells CSARGGTSLTTGELFF. CDR3 in DNA: TGCAGTGCTAGGGGAGGGACTAGCTTGACCACCGGGGAGCTGTTTTTT.

This clonotype was observed many times. The J gene is TRBJ2-7, the V gene TRBV11-1, with TRBD2 matching 15 bases. Trimming at V came to 5 bases and at J to 1 base, leaving 9 bases not matched to a gene. CDR1 SGHAT and CDR2 FQDESV come from the germline V gene (reference sequence). The CDR3 is made up of 18 amino acids. The CDR3 here is CASSAGTSGRRVSYEQYF. Written as DNA, the CDR3 is TGTGCCAGCAGCGCCGGGACTAGCGGGAGGCGGGTGTCCTACGAGCAGTACTTC.

This clonotype was counted between two and nine times. The gene calls are TRBV6-1 and TRBJ2-7; TRBD1 aligns across 8 bases. CDR3 length equals 17 residues. V lost 6 bases, J lost 2 bases, and 15 bases stayed unmatched. Germline-derived CDR1 and CDR2 are MNHNS and SASEGT. In DNA form, the CDR3 reads TGTGCCAGCAGGCCGAGAACTACCGGGACAGGTGCCTACGAGCAGTACTTC. Translated, it gives CASRPRTTGTGAYEQYF.